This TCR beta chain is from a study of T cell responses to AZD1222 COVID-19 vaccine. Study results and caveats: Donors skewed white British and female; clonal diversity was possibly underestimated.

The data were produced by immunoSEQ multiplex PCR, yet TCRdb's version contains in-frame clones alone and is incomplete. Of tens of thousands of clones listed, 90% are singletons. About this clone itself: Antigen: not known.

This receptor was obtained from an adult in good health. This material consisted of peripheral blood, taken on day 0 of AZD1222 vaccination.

The CDR3 region has the DNA TGTGCCACCAGCAGAGATAGGGGAGGGGCCTACGAGCAGTACTTC. Its protein product is CATSRDRGGAYEQYF. The chain combines TRBV15 with TRBJ2-7, with 7 bases identical to TRBD2. The CDR3 is 15 residues long. CDR1 LNHNV and CDR2 YYDKDF come from the germline V gene (reference sequence). The V and J ends lost 0 bases and 2 bases, in that order; junction bases with no gene match: 4.